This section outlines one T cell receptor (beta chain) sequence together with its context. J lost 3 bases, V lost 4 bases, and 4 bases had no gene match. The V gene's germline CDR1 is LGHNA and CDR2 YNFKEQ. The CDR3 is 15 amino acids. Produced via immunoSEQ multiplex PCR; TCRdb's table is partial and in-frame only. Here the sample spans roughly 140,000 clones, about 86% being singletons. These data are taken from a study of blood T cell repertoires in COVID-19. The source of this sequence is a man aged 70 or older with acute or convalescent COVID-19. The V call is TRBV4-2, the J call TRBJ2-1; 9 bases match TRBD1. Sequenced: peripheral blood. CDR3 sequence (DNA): TGTGCCAGCAGCCCCGACAGGGGGGTCTACAATGAGCAGTTCTTC. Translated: CASSPDRGVYNEQFF.